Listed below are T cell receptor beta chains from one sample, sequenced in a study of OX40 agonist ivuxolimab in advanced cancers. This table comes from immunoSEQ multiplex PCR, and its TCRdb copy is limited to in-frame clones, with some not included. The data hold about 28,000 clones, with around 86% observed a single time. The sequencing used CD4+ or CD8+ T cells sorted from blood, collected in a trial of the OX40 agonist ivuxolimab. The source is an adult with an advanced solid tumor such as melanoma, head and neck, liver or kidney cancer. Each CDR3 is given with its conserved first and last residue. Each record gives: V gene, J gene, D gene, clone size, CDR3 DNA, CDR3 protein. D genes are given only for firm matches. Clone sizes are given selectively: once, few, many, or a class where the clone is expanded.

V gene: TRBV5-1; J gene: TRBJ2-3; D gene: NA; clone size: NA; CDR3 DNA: TGCGCCAGCAGCTTCACCTCTGGGGCAGATACGCAGTATTTT; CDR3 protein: CASSFTSGADTQYF
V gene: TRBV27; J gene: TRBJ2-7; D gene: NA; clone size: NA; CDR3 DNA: TGTGCCAGCAGCCCTAGCCCCAGCAACGAGCAGTACTTC; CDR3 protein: CASSPSPSNEQYF
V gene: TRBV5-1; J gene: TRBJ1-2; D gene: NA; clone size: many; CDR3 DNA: TGCGCCAGCAGCCGCGAGGAGGAGGCCTATGGCTACACCTTC; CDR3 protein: CASSREEEAYGYTF
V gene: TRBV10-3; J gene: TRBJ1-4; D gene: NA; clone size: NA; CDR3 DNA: TGTGCCATCAGTGACCACCCCGGGGAGGGCACTAATGAAAAACTGTTTTTT; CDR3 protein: CAISDHPGEGTNEKLFF
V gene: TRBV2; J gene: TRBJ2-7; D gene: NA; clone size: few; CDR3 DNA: TGTGCCAGCGGTGTAGGTGGATCCTACGAGCAGTACTTC; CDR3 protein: CASGVGGSYEQYF
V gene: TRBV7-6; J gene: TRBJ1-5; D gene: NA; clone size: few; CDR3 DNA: TGTGCCAGCAGCTTAGGGGACAATCAGCCCCAGCATTTT; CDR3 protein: CASSLGDNQPQHF
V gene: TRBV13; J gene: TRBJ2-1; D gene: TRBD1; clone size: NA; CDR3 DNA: TGTGCCAGCAGCTTAGGGACAGGGTGGGCCGAGCAGTTCTTC; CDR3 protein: CASSLGTGWAEQFF
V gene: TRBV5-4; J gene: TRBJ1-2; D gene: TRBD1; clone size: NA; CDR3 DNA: TGTGCCAGCAGCGGCGGGACAGGGGACTATGGCTACACCTTC; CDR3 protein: CASSGGTGDYGYTF
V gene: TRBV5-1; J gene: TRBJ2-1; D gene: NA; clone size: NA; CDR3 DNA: TGCGCCAGCAGCTTCTCCTACAATGAGCAGTTCTTC; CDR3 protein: CASSFSYNEQFF
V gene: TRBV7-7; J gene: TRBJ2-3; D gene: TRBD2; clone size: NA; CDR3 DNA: TGTGCCAGCAGCCCTGGGACTACCACAGATACGCAGTATTTT; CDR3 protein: CASSPGTTTDTQYF
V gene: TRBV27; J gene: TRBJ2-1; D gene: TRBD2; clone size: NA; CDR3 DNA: TGTGCCAGCAGTTTAGGGGGGGGGAATGAGCAGTTCTTC; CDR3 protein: CASSLGGGNEQFF
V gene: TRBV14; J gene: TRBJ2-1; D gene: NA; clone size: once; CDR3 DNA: TGTGCCAGCAGCCCCGGCTCGTACAATGAGCAGTTCTTC; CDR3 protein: CASSPGSYNEQFF
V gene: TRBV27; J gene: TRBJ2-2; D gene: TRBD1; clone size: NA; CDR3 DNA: TGTGCCAGCAGTACTAACCGGGACAGGGTAGCCGGGGAGCTGTTTTTT; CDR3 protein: CASSTNRDRVAGELFF
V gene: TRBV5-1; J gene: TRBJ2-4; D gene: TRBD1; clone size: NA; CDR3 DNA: TGCGCCAGCAGCTTGTGGACAGGGGCTCCCTTGGGCAAAAACATTCAGTACTTC; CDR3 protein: CASSLWTGAPLGKNIQYF
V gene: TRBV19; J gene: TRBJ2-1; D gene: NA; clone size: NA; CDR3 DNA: TGTGCCAGTAGTATAGCAGCGGCGGACTTAAATGAGCAGTTCTTC; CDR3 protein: CASSIAAADLNEQFF
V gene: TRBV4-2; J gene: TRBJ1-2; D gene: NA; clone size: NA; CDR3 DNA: TGTGCCAGCAGCCAAGACAAGTACTATGGCTACACCTTC; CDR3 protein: CASSQDKYYGYTF
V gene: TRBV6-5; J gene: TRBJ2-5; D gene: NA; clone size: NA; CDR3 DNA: TGTGCCAGCAGTTACTTTGAGACCCAGTACTTC; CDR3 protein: CASSYFETQYF
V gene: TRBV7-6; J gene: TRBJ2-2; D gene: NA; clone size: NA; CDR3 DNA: TGTGCCAGCAGCCCTACGGGGTCCGGGGAGCTGTTTTTT; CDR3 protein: CASSPTGSGELFF
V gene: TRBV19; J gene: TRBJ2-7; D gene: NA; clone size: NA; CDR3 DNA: TGTGCCAGTAGATTAGGGAACGAGCAGTACTTC; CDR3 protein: CASRLGNEQYF
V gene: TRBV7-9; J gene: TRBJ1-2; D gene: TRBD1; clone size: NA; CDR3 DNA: TGTGCCAGCAGCCAGGGACAGGGGCGGGATGGCTACACCTTC; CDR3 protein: CASSQGQGRDGYTF
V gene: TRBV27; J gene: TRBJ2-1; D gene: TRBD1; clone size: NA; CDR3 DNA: TGTGCCAGCAGTTTAGACAGGGTTAGTAACAATGAGCAGTTCTTC; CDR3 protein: CASSLDRVSNNEQFF
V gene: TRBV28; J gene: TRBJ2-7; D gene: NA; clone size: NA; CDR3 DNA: TGTGCCAGCAGTTTTCGACCGCGTGCCTACGAGCAGTACTTC; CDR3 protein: CASSFRPRAYEQYF
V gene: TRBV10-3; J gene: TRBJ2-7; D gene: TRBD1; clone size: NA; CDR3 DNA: TGTGCCATCAGGGACAGGGAGCCGGGCGAGCAGTACTTC; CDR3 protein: CAIRDREPGEQYF
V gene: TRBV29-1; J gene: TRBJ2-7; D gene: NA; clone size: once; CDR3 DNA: TGCAGCGTTGGGGGGAGCAGTTCCTACGAGCAGTACTTC; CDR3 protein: CSVGGSSSYEQYF
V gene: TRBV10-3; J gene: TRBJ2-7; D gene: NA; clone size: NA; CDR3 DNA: TGTGCCACGAGGGACGGATACTCCTACGAGCAGTACTTC; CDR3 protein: CATRDGYSYEQYF
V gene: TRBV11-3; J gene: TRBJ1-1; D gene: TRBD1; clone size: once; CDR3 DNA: TGTGCCAGCAGCCGGCCTTGGGACAGGGGTGACACTGAAGCTTTCTTT; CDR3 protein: CASSRPWDRGDTEAFF
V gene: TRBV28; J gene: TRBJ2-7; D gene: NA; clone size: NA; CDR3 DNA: TGTGCCAGCAGTGTCACAGGGAGCTCCTACGAGCAGTACTTC; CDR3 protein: CASSVTGSSYEQYF
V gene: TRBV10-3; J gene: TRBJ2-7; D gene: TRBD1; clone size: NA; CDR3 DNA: TGTGCCATCAGTGAATCGGCGCGACAGGGGGCTTACGAGCAGTACTTC; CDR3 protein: CAISESARQGAYEQYF
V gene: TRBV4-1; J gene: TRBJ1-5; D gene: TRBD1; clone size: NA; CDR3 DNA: TGCGCCAGCAGCCAAGAGGGACAGACAGCAGGTCAGCCCCAGCATTTT; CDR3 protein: CASSQEGQTAGQPQHF
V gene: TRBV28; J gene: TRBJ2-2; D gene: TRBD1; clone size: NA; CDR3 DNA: TGTGCCAGCAGGACTCCGGGACAGGGCCCGGAGGGCACCGGGGAGCTGTTTTTT; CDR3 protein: CASRTPGQGPEGTGELFF
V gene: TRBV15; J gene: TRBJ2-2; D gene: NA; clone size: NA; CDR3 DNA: TGTGCCACCAGCGGAACCTTGGCCGGGGAGCTGTTTTTT; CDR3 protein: CATSGTLAGELFF
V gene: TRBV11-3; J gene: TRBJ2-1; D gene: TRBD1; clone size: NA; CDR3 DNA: TGTGCCAGCAGCCGGCAGGGGGCCGATGAGCAGTTCTTC; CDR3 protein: CASSRQGADEQFF